This TCR beta chain originates from a study of T cell repertoires in cytomegalovirus infection. The overall study: TCR beta signatures that were public indicated CMV infection and matching HLA type.

In this sample, this clonotype turned up a few times. Its target is unknown. TCRdb itself ran the reads through MiXCR, one entry per CDR3 protein. Here the sample spans some 400,000 distinct CDR3 sequences, around 32% being singletons. Study findings and constraints: Ex vivo, HLA-C-restricted CMV-specific TCR beta clonotypes prevailed over the rest of the response. The cumulative frequency of public TCR beta families distinguished individuals who carried CMV together with the relevant HLA.

Germline V CDR1 and CDR2: SGHDT, YYEEEE. This CDR3 spans 16 amino acids. V was clipped by 0 bases and J by 4 bases, with 15 bases between them. The sequence came from a human donor in good health (CMV status not recorded). Some clones in this sample may be carry-over from other donors' samples. Sequencing used PBMCs. The chain couples TRBV5-6 to TRBJ2-3; no clear D gene. The CDR3 DNA reads as TGTGCCAGCAGCTTGGGTCCTGTTCAGGTAGCAGATACGCAGTATTTT. Protein sequence: CASSLGPVQVADTQYF.